This T cell receptor beta chain appears in the sequencing data of a study of cytomegalovirus exposure and HLA in healthy donors. Notes on the study in general: Cytomegalovirus association was assigned to more than 150 TCR beta chains.

Sequencing was performed with immunoSEQ multiplex PCR; in TCRdb, only in-frame clones are kept and a portion is missing. This sample has some 170,000 clones, with 80% to 90% found just once. Germline-derived CDR1 and CDR2 are MNHNS and SASEGT. Trimming removed 7 bases at V and 0 bases at J, with 13 bases between. There are 15 residues in the CDR3. About this clone itself: The target antigen is unknown.

Sequenced sample: PBMCs. The clonotype was recovered from a woman aged 25 to 45 in good health and CMV-seronegative. The rearrangement joins TRBV6-1 to TRBJ1-5, with D tentatively TRBD1 (5 bases). The CDR3: CASKDREYSNQPQHF. In nucleotides, the CDR3 is TGTGCCAGCAAAGACAGAGAATATAGCAATCAGCCCCAGCATTTT.